The T cell receptor (beta chain) described here comes from a study of OX40 agonist ivuxolimab in advanced cancers. Study background: A mean age of approximately 58 years, range roughly 20 to 80, was recorded, and approximately 85% were male. Partial responses were seen in three patients, one with hepatocellular carcinoma and two with cutaneous melanoma.

Concerning this clone: As yet, its antigen is unknown.

Overall study findings and caveats: Some of the nonresponding patients also showed low levels of normalized T-cell clonal expansion. The mean number of expanded clones was higher in CD8+ T cells than in CD4+.

TCRdb's table, derived via immunoSEQ multiplex PCR, lists solely in-frame clones and lacks some. The sample records under 150,000 clones, 75% to 90% being singletons. This CDR3 contains 16 residues. V lost 3 bases and J 2 bases, leaving 17 bases between the germline ends. Germline V gene lookup returns CDR1 LGHNA and CDR2 YNFKEQ. The rearrangement links TRBV4-2 to TRBJ2-7; D perhaps matches TRBD1 (7 bases). This clonotype was obtained from an adult with an advanced solid tumor such as melanoma, head and neck, liver or kidney cancer. Sample: CD4+ or CD8+ T cells sorted from blood, taken in a trial of the OX40 agonist ivuxolimab. CDR3 DNA sequence: TGTGCCAGCAGCCAGGGGGGACAAGGGGGCGCCTACGAGCAGTACTTC. Its translation is CASSQGGQGGAYEQYF.